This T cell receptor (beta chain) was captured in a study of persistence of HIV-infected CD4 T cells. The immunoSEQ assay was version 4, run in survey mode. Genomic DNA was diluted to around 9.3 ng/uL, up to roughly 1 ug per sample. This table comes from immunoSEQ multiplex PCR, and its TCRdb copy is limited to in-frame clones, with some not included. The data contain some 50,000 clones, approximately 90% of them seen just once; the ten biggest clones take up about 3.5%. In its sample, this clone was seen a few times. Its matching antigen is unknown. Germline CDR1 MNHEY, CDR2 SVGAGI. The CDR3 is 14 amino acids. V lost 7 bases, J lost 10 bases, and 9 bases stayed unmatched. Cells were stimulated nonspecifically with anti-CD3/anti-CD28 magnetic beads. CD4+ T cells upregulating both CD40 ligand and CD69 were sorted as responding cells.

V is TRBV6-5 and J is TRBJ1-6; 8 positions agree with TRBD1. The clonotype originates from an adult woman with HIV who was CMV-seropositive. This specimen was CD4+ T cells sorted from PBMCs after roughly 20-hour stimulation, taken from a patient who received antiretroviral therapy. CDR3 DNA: TGTGCCAGCACTAGACAGGGGTTGGGCTCACCCCTCCACTTT. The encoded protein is CASTRQGLGSPLHF.